This entry is about one T cell receptor beta chain. Its target is not known. Via MiXCR, TCRdb re-called the PCR reads, giving one row per CDR3 protein. The data contain over 550,000 distinct CDR3 sequences, around 25% of them singletons. The sample comes from a study of molecular identifiers for immune sequencing clone quantification. Naive CD8 library inputs spanned about 19,000 to 1,000,000 sorted cells and 10%, 30% or 50% RNA. Trimming left V 5 bases short and J 4 bases short, with 13 bases between. The V gene's germline CDR1 is SGHTA and CDR2 FQGNSA. The CDR3 runs 14 residues. Study-level points and caveats: Highly expanded clone sizes could be underestimated by identical TCR molecules that share a barcode.

Sequencing input: naive CD8+ T cells from blood, with Jurkat cell RNA spiked in. Subset indicated: FACS-sorted CD8+CD4-CCR7+CD45RA+ naive T cells. The chain couples TRBV7-2 to TRBJ2-3, with a possible D match to TRBD1 (6 bases). This clonotype was sampled from a human donor in good health. Some libraries in this study had Jurkat cell RNA spiked in. Written as DNA, the CDR3 is TGTGCCAGCAGCCAGTCTGGGGGCGCAGATACGCAGTATTTT. Protein product: CASSQSGGADTQYF.